Listed below are T cell receptor beta chains from one sample, sequenced in a study of T cell responses to AZD1222 COVID-19 vaccine. Clones were sequenced by immunoSEQ multiplex PCR, and TCRdb holds only the in-frame ones, with some missing. The sample holds about 130,000 clones; roughly 92% are singletons and the top ten take 0.9% to 1.3%. The sample in question was peripheral blood, obtained 28 days after the second AZD1222 dose. These receptors all stem from an adult who received the AZD1222 COVID-19 vaccine. Each CDR3 is given with its conserved first and last residue. A D gene is named only where the DNA matches it firmly. Not every row has a clone size; where given, it reads once, few, many or a size class.

clone size	D gene	V gene	J gene	CDR3 DNA	CDR3 protein
-	TRBD2	TRBV19	TRBJ2-1	TGTGCCAGTAGCGACGGCGCTACTAGCGGGAACAATGAGCAGTTCTTC	CASSDGATSGNNEQFF
-	-	TRBV5-1	TRBJ2-5	TGCGCCAGCAGCTTGGTCGGACGGACCCAAGAGACCCAGTACTTC	CASSLVGRTQETQYF
-	-	TRBV15	TRBJ1-2	TGTGCCACCAGCAGAGATCTAGGGGGTAACTATGGCTACACCTTC	CATSRDLGGNYGYTF
-	TRBD1	TRBV18	TRBJ1-1	TGTGCCAGCTCAGGGACAGTGAACACTGAAGCTTTCTTT	CASSGTVNTEAFF
-	TRBD1	TRBV24-1	TRBJ1-2	TGTGCCACCAGTGATTATGCCGGGACAGGGGGCGCGGATGGCTACACCTTC	CATSDYAGTGGADGYTF
-	TRBD1	TRBV30	TRBJ1-1	TGTGCCTGGAGTCGGGGACAGGGGGCGTCGGGTGAAGCTTTCTTT	CAWSRGQGASGEAFF
-	-	TRBV7-9	TRBJ2-7	TGTGCCAGCAGCTTCAGGGGTGGCGAGCAGTACTTC	CASSFRGGEQYF
-	-	TRBV30	TRBJ1-1	TGTGCCTGGAGGTGGGGGTACACTGAAGCTTTCTTT	CAWRWGYTEAFF
once	TRBD1	TRBV7-9	TRBJ1-4	TGTGCCAGCAGCTTAGGGACAGGGCGAGGGGAAAAACTGTTTTTT	CASSLGTGRGEKLFF
-	TRBD2	TRBV7-2	TRBJ2-5	TGTGCCAGCAGCTTCCAAACCTCTAGCGGGAGGGCCCAAGAGACCCAGTACTTC	CASSFQTSSGRAQETQYF
-	-	TRBV19	TRBJ1-1	TGTGCCAGTAGTAATGGGGGTCGGGACACTGAAGCTTTCTTT	CASSNGGRDTEAFF
-	TRBD1	TRBV19	TRBJ1-5	TGTGCCAGCAATACCCCATCCAGGGGGGGCAATCAGCCCCAGCATTTT	CASNTPSRGGNQPQHF
once	TRBD2	TRBV3-1/TRBV3-2	TRBJ2-1	TGTGCCAGCAGTCTTCCGGGACTAGCGGAGGTTGATGAGCAGTTCTTC	CASSLPGLAEVDEQFF
few	TRBD1	TRBV28	TRBJ2-3	TGTGCCAGCAGTTTAGTACCCGGACAGGGGACAGATACGCAGTATTTT	CASSLVPGQGTDTQYF
-	TRBD2	TRBV6-5	TRBJ2-1	TGTGCCAGCAGTTATCGGGGGACTAGCGGGGGGAATGAGCAGTTCTTC	CASSYRGTSGGNEQFF
-	-	TRBV27	TRBJ1-5	TGTGCCAGCAGTTCCGACAGGAGCTTCAATCAGCCCCAGCATTTT	CASSSDRSFNQPQHF
-	-	TRBV5-5	TRBJ1-1	TGTGCCAGCAGCTTGAGGGGAGGGAACACTGAAGCTTTCTTT	CASSLRGGNTEAFF
-	TRBD1	TRBV9	TRBJ1-4	TGTGCCAGCACACAGGGGTGGGCTAATGAAAAACTGTTTTTT	CASTQGWANEKLFF
-	-	TRBV10-2	TRBJ1-3	TGCGCCAGCAGTGAGTCGAAAAGCAACAGCGGAGGAAACACCATATATTTT	CASSESKSNSGGNTIYF
-	TRBD1	TRBV19	TRBJ1-1	TGTGCCAGTTCAAGTACAGGGGACACTGAAGCTTTCTTT	CASSSTGDTEAFF
-	TRBD1	TRBV7-3	TRBJ2-1	TGTGCCAGCAGCTTTGACAGGGGTCACAATGAGCAGTTCTTC	CASSFDRGHNEQFF
-	-	TRBV2	TRBJ2-2	TGTGCCAGCAGCAGGGACTCCAACACCGGGGAGCTGTTTTTT	CASSRDSNTGELFF
once	-	TRBV7-9	TRBJ1-1	TGTGCCAGCAGCTCCTACGGGACCCCGGACACTGAAGCTTTCTTT	CASSSYGTPDTEAFF
once	-	TRBV6-5	TRBJ1-1	TGTGCCAGCAGTTACCGCCCAGGGGACACTGAAGCTTTCTTT	CASSYRPGDTEAFF
-	-	TRBV27	TRBJ1-5	TGTGCCAGCAGTCGAGACGGATATAGCGGTCAGCCCCAGCATTTT	CASSRDGYSGQPQHF
-	-	TRBV7-2	TRBJ2-2	TGTGCCAGCAGCTTAGCGCCGGTAGCCTCAATGGCCGGGGAGCTGTTTTTT	CASSLAPVASMAGELFF
-	-	TRBV7-9	TRBJ1-2	TGTGCCAGCAGCTTAGGAGGGAATGGCTACACCTTC	CASSLGGNGYTF
-	-	TRBV20-1	TRBJ1-1	TGCAGTGCTAGTGGGCAGGGGAGGAACACTGAAGCTTTCTTT	CSASGQGRNTEAFF
-	-	TRBV2	TRBJ1-2	TGTGCCAGCTCTTCGGAAGCTTTTGACTATGGCTACACCTTC	CASSSEAFDYGYTF
-	-	TRBV28	TRBJ1-2	TGTGCCACCGATGCGGGGGGCGAAAGCTATGGCTACACCTTC	CATDAGGESYGYTF
-	TRBD2	TRBV27	TRBJ2-7	TGTGCCAGCAGTCAGGGACTAGCCTACGAGCAGTACTTC	CASSQGLAYEQYF
-	-	TRBV18	TRBJ1-6	TGTGCCAGCTCACCAACTGGGACAACGTCTTACGCGAATTCACCCCTCCACTTT	CASSPTGTTSYANSPLHF
-	-	TRBV10-3	TRBJ1-3	TGTGCCATCAGCCGGCCGGAGTCATACTCTGGAAACACCATATATTTT	CAISRPESYSGNTIYF
-	-	TRBV7-8	TRBJ1-5	TGTGCCAGCAGCTCCTCGTCAGGGGCAATACGCAATCAGCCCCAGCATTTT	CASSSSSGAIRNQPQHF
-	-	TRBV10-3	TRBJ1-1	TGTGCCATCAGTGAACTGGGGCCGGACACTGAAGCTTTCTTT	CAISELGPDTEAFF
-	-	TRBV6-5	TRBJ1-4	TGTGCCAGCAGTTACCGACGGACCTCAACTAATGAAAAACTGTTTTTT	CASSYRRTSTNEKLFF
-	TRBD1	TRBV12-5	TRBJ1-2	TGTGCTAGTGCCGCGACAGGGGAGGGGTATGGCTACACCTTC	CASAATGEGYGYTF
-	-	TRBV15	TRBJ1-1	TGTGCCACCAGCAGAGAGTCCAGGAACACTGAAGCTTTCTTT	CATSRESRNTEAFF
-	-	TRBV7-8	TRBJ2-2	TGTGCCAGCAGCTCCACAACGAACACCGGGGAGCTGTTTTTT	CASSSTTNTGELFF